Sequencing of this T cell receptor (beta chain) was carried out in a study of blood T cell repertoires in COVID-19. Overall study: Spain, Italy and the United States supplied samples that represented acute and convalescent COVID-19. The analysed material was cDNA or gDNA that came from T cells, B-cell-depleted T cells, or PBMCs.

As originally analysed: Estimated nucleated cell counts came from reference gene primer amplification. Clones were read by immunoSEQ multiplex PCR, and TCRdb kept only the in-frame ones, dropping some. D and trimming come from the DNA, and the V and J calls and clone size come from that table. The sample comprises roughly 100,000 clones, under 95% of which are singletons, and around 4% rests with the top ten. Germline CDR1 and CDR2: SEHNR and FQNEAQ (reference sequence). The CDR3 is 14 amino acids. Trimming removed 2 bases at V and 3 bases at J, with 11 bases between. This clonotype was sampled from a woman aged 45-60 years in a cohort sampled during active COVID-19. Sequencing used peripheral blood. The chain uses TRBV7-9 and TRBJ2-7; D is possibly TRBD1 (7 bases). The CDR3 DNA reads as TGTGCCAGCAGCTTACAGGGGGACTTCTACGAGCAGTACTTC. Translating gives CASSLQGDFYEQYF. Full variable domain (missing parts from reference TRBV7-9 and TRBJ2-7): DTGVSQNPRHKITKRGQNVTFRCDPISEHNRLYWYRQTLGQGPEFLTYFQNEAQLEKSRLLSDRFSAERPKGSFSTLEIQRTEQGDSAMYLCASSLQGDFYEQYFGPGTRLTVT.